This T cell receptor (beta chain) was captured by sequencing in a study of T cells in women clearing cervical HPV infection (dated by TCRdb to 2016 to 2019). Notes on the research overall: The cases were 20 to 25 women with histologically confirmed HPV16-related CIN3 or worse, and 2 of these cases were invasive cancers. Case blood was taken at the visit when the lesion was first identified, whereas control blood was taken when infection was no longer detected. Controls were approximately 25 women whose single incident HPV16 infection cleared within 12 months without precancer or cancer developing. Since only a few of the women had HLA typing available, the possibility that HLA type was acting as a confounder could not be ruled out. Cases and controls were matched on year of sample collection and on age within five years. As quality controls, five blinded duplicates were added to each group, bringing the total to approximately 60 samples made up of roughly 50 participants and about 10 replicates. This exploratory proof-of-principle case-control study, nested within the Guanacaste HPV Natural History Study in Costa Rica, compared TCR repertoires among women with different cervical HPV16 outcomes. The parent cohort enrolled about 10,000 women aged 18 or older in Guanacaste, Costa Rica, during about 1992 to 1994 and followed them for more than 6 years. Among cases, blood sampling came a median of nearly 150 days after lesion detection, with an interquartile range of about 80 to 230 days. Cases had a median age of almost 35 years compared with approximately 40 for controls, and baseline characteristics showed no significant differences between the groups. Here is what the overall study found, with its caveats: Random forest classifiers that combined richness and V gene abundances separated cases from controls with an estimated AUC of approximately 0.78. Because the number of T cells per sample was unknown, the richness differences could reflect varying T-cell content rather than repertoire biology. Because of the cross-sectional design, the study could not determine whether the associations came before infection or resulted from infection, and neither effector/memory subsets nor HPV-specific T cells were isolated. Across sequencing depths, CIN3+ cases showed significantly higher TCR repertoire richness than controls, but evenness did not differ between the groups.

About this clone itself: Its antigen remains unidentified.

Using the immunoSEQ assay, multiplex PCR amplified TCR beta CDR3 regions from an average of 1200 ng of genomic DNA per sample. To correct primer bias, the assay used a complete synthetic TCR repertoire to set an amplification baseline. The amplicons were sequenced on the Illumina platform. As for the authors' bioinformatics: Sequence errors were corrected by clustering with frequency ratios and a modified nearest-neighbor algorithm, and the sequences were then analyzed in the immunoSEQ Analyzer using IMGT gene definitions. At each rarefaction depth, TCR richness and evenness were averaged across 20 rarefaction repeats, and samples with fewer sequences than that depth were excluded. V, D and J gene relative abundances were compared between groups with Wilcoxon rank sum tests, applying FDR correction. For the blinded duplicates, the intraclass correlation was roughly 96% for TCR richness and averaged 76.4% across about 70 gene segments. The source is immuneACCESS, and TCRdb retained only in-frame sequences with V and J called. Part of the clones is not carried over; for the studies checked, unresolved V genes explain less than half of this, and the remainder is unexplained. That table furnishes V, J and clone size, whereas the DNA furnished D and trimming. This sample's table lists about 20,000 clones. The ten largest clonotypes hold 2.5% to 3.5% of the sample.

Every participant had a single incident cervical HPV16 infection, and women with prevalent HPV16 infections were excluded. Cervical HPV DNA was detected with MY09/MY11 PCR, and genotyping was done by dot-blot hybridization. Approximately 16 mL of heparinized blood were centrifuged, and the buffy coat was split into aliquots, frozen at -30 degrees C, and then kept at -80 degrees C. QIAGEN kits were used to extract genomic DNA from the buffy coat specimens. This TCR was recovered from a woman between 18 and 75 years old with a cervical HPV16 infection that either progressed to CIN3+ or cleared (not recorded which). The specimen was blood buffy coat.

Incomplete CDR3 DNA: TGTGCCAGTAGTATCCTTTCCCCCTCCTACAATGAG. Its protein is CASSILSPSYNE. The CDR3 as a whole reads CASSILSPSYNEQFF. This chain joins TRBV19 to TRBJ2-1, with no D gene named confidently. The missing CDR3 end, 3 residues past where the read stops, is filled in from the germline J gene. Counted from cysteine to phenylalanine, this CDR3 has 15 amino acids. The DNA shown is the part of the CDR3 that was read: 36 bases, in frame from base 1. As encoded in the germline V gene (reference sequence), CDR1 is LNHDA while CDR2 is SQIVND. Trimming takes 3 bases from V and 0 bases from J, and the germline ends sit 9 bases apart.